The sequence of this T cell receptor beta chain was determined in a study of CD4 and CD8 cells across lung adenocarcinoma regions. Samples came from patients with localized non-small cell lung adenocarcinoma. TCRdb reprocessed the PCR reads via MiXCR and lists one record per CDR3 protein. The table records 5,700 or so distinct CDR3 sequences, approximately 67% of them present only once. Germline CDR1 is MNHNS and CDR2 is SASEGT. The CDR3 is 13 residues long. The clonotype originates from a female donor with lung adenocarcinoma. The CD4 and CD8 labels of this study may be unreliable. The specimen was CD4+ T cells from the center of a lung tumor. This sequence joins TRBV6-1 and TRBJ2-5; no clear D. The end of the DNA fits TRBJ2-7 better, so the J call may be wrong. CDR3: CASSVTKTYEQYF. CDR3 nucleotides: TGTGCCAGCAGTGTGACAAAGACCTACGAGCAGTACTTC.